One sample yielded the 10 T cell receptor beta chains listed below, sequenced in a study of T cell repertoires in cytomegalovirus infection. Their antigen targets remain unknown. Via MiXCR, TCRdb re-called the reads, giving one row per CDR3 protein. The sample lists 600,000 to 700,000 distinct CDR3 sequences, 30% to 40% occurring once. Sequenced here: cultured PBMCs, sampled from culture after CMV antigen stimulation. These receptors were obtained from a human donor in good health (CMV status not recorded). Some clones in this sample may be carry-over from other donors' samples.

The chain employs TRBV29-1 and TRBJ1-1; D is uncertain. The germline V gene has CDR1 SQVTM and CDR2 ANQGSEA. Trimming took 7 bases from V and 2 from J, leaving 11 bases between them. The CDR3 is 12 amino acids. CDR3 sequence reads: CSAEEINTEAFF. The CDR3 DNA reads as TGCAGCGCTGAGGAGATCAACACTGAAGCTTTCTTT.

The sample holds a few counts of this clonotype. The genes are TRBV29-1 and TRBJ1-1; D is unresolved. The CDR3 consists of 10 residues. Germline V lookup: CDR1 SQVTM, CDR2 ANQGSEA. The ends were cut back, 5 bases at V and 0 bases at J, with 1 base in the middle. DNA for the CDR3: TGCAGCGTTATGAACACTGAAGCTTTCTTT. This translates into CSVMNTEAFF.

The CDR3 protein is CSARLPWRTLQETQYF. In DNA form, the CDR3 reads TGCAGTGCTAGACTTCCCTGGCGTACTCTCCAAGAGACCCAGTACTTC. This chain connects TRBV20-1 to TRBJ2-5; D not resolved. The CDR3 length is 16 residues. Germline assignment: CDR1 DFQATT and CDR2 SNEGSKA (reference sequence). The V end lost 2 bases, the J end lost 1 base, and 17 bases lay between the germline ends.

The rearrangement uses TRBV10-3 and TRBJ1-2, with D uncertain. Trimming removed 4 bases at V and 2 bases at J, with 5 bases between. This CDR3 spans 12 amino acids. Germline V CDR1 and CDR2: ENHRY, SYGVKD. CDR3: CAISVYNYGYTF. In DNA form, the CDR3 reads TGTGCCATCAGTGTTTACAACTATGGCTACACCTTC.

The V and J genes are TRBV28 and TRBJ2-7; the match to TRBD1 covers 9 bases. J lost 1 base, V lost 7 bases, and 8 bases had no gene match. The CDR3 has 15 amino acids. Germline CDR1 and CDR2: MDHEN and SYDVKM. The CDR3 loop reads CASTGSGQGSYEQYF. As DNA, the CDR3 is TGTGCCAGCACTGGGTCAGGACAGGGGTCCTACGAGCAGTACTTC.

The chain combines TRBV6-5 with TRBJ1-6; tentative D call: TRBD1 (6 bases). The CDR3 is 16 amino acids. Germline loops: CDR1 MNHEY, CDR2 SVGAGI. The V gene lost 10 bases and the J gene lost 4 bases, with 20 bases spanning the gap. The DNA for the CDR3 is TGTGCCACGGGGCTCGACCCGGGGGCATATAATTCACCCCTCCACTTT. It yields the protein CATGLDPGAYNSPLHF.

The chain couples TRBV24-1 to TRBJ2-2, with 7 bases identical to TRBD1. Per germline, CDR1 KGHDR and CDR2 SFDVKD. CDR3 length equals 15 residues. J gave up 7 bases and V 9 bases, and 13 bases lay outside the gene matches. For the CDR3, the DNA is TGTGCCACCGCAACCTCCAGGGGGTCTGGCGGGGAGCTGTTTTTT. Its protein product is CATATSRGSGGELFF.

At least ten counts were recorded for this clonotype. The V call is TRBV7-2, the J call TRBJ1-2, with TRBD1 matching 10 bases. The CDR3 covers 15 residues. Losses at the gene ends were 5 bases for V and 7 bases for J; bases not matched to a gene: 10. Germline CDR1 reads SGHTA; CDR2 reads FQGNSA. The CDR3 coding sequence is TGTGCCAGCAGCGGACAGGGGGGAGGTAGTCCTGGCTACACCTTC. This codes for CASSGQGGGSPGYTF.

The V gene is TRBV10-2, the J gene TRBJ2-7; D uncertain. The germline V gene has CDR1 WSHSY and CDR2 SAAADI. Trimming removed 8 bases from V and 0 bases from J, with 11 bases in between. This CDR3 contains 13 residues. The CDR3 DNA sequence: TGCGCCAGCGTCGGGCAGGACTCCTACGAGCAGTACTTC. Protein: CASVGQDSYEQYF.

The chain combines TRBV12-3 or TRBV12-4 with TRBJ2-4, with D perhaps TRBD1 (6 bases). There are 13 residues in the CDR3. The ends were cut back, 5 bases at V and 8 bases at J, with 13 bases in the middle. The CDR3 DNA reads TGTGCCAGCAGTCGTACAGGGCCGGACATTCAGTACTTC. Its translation is CASSRTGPDIQYF.